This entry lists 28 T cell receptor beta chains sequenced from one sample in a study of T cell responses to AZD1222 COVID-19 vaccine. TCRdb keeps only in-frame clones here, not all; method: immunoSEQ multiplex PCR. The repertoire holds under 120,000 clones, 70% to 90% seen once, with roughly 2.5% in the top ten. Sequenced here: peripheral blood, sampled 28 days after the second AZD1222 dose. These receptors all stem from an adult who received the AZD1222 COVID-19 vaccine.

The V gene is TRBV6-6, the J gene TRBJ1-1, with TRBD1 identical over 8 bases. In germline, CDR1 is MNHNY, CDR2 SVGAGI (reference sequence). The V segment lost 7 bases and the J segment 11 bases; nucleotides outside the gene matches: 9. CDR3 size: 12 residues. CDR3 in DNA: TGTGCCAGCATCGGACAGGGATGGTTGGCTTTCTTT. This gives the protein CASIGQGWLAFF.

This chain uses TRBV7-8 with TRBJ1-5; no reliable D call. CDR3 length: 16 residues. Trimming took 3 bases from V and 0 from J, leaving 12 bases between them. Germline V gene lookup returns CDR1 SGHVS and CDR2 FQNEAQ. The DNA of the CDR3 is TGTGCCAGCAGCTTCTCTGGACGGTATAGCAATCAGCCCCAGCATTTT. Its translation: CASSFSGRYSNQPQHF.

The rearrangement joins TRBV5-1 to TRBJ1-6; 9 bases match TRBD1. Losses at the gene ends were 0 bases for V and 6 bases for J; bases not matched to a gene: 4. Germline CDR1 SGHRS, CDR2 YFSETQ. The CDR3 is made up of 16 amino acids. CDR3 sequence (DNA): TGCGCCAGCAGCTTGGTACAGGGGGCTAGTAATTCACCCCTCCACTTT. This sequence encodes CASSLVQGASNSPLHF.

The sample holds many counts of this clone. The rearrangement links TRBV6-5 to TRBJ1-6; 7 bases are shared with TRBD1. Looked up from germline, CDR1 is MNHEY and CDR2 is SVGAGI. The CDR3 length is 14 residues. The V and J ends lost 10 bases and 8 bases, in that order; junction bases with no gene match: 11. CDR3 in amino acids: CATSNRGRDSPLHF. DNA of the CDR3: TGTGCCACCTCCAACAGGGGACGAGATTCACCCCTCCACTTT.

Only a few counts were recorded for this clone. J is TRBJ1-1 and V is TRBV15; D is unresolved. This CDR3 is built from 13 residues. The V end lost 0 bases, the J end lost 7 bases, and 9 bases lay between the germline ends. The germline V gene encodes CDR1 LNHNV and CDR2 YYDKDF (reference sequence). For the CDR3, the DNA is TGTGCCACCAGCAGAGATCGGACCTATGAAGCTTTCTTT. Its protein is CATSRDRTYEAFF. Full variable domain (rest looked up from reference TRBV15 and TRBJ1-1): DAMVIQNPRYQVTQFGKPVTLSCSQTLNHNVMYWYQQKSSQAPKLLFHYYDKDFNNEADTPDNFQSRRPNTSFCFLDIRSPGLGDTAMYLCATSRDRTYEAFFGQGTRLTVV.

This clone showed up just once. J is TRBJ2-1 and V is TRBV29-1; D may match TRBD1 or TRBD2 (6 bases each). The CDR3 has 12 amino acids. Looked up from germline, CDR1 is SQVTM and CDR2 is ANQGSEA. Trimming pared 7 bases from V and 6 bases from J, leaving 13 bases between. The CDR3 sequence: CSGGASRNEQFF. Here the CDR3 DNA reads TGCAGCGGGGGGGCTAGCCGCAATGAGCAGTTCTTC.

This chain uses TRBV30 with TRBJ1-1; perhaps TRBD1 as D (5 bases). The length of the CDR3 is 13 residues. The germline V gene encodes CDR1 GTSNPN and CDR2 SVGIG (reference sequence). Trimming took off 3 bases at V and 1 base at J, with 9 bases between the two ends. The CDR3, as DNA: TGTGCCTGGAGGCGCAGGGAGAACACTGAAGCTTTCTTT. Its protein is CAWRRRENTEAFF.

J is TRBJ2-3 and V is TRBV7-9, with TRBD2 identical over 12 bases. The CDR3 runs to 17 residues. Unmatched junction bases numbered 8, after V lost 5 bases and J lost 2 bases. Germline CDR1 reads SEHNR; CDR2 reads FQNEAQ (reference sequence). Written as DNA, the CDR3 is TGTGCCAGCAGCCTAAGACTAGCGGGAGACCTCACAGATACGCAGTATTTT. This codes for CASSLRLAGDLTDTQYF.

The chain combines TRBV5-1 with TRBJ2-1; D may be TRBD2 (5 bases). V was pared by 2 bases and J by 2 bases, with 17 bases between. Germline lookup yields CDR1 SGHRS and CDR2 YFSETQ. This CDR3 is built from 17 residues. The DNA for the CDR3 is TGCGCCAGCAGCTTTCCCCGGGAAGCCCCCACCTACAATGAGCAGTTCTTC. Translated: CASSFPREAPTYNEQFF.

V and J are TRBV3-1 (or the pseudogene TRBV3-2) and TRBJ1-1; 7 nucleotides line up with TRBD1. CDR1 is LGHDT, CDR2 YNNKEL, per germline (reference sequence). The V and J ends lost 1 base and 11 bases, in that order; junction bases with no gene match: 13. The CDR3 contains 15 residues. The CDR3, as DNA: TGTGCCAGCAGCCAAGGATTGACAGGGAAGGACCAGGCTTTCTTT. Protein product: CASSQGLTGKDQAFF.

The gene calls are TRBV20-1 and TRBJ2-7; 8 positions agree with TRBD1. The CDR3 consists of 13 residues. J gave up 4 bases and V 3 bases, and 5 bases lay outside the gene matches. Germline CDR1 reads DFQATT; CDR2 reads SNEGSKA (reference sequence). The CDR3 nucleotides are TGCAGTGCTAGTGGGCAGGGGGCGTACGAGCAGTACTTC. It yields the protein CSASGQGAYEQYF.

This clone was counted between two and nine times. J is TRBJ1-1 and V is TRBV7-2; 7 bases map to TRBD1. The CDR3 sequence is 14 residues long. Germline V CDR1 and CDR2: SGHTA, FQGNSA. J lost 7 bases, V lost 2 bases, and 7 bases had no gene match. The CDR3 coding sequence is TGTGCCAGCAGCTTACCGGGACAGAACTTTGAAGCTTTCTTT. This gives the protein CASSLPGQNFEAFF.

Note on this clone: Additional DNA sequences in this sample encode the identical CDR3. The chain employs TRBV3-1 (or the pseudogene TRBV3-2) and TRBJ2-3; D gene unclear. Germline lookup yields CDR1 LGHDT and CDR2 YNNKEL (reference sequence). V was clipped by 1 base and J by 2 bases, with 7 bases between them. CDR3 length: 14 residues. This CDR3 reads CASSQGPFTDTQYF. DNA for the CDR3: TGTGCCAGCAGCCAAGGGCCATTCACAGATACGCAGTATTTT.

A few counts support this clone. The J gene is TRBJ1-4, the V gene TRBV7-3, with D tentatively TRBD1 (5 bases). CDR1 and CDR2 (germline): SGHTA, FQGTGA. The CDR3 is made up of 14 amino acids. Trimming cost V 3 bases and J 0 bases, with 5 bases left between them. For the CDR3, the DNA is TGTGCCAGCAGCTTCAGGGCAACTAATGAAAAACTGTTTTTT. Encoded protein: CASSFRATNEKLFF.

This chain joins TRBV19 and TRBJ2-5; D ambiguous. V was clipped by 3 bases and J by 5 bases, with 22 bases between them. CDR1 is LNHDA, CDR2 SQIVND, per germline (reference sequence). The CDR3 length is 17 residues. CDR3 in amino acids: CASSIFATLPRVETQYF. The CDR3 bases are TGTGCCAGTAGTATCTTCGCTACACTCCCTCGGGTGGAGACCCAGTACTTC.

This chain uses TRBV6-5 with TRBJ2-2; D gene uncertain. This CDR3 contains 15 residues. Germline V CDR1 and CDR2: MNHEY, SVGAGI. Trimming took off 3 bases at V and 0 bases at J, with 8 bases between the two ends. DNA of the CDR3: TGTGCCAGCAGTTATAACCCCGCGAACACCGGGGAGCTGTTTTTT. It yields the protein CASSYNPANTGELFF.

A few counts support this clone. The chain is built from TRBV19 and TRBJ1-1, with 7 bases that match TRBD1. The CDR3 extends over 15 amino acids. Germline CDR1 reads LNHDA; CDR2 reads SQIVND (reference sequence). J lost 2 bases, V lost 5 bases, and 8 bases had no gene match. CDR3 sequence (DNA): TGTGCCAGTAGTCTCGGGACAGCCTACAACACTGAAGCTTTCTTT. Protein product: CASSLGTAYNTEAFF.

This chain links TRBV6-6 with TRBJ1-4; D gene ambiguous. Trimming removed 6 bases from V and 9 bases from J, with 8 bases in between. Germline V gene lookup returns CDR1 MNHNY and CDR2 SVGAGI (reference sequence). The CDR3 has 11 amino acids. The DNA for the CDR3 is TGTGCCAGCAGGGATTCTCAAAAACTGTTTTTT. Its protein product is CASRDSQKLFF.

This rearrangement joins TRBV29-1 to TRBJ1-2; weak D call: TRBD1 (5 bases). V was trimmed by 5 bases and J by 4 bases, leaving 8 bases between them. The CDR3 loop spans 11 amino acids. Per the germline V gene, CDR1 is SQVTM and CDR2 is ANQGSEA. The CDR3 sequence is CSVQGTYGYTF. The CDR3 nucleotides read TGCAGCGTTCAGGGTACCTATGGCTACACCTTC.

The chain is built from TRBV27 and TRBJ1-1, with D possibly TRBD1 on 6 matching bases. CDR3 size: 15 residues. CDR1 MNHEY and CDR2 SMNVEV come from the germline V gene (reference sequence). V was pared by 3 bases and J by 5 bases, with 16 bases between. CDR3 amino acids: CASSFGVRGATEAFF. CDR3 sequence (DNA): TGTGCCAGCAGTTTCGGGGTCAGGGGCGCTACTGAAGCTTTCTTT.

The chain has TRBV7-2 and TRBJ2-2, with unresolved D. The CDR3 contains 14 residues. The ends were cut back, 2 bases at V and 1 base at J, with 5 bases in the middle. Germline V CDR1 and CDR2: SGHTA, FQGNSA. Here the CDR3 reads CASSLFRNTGELFF. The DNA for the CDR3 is TGTGCCAGCAGCTTATTTAGGAACACCGGGGAGCTGTTTTTT.

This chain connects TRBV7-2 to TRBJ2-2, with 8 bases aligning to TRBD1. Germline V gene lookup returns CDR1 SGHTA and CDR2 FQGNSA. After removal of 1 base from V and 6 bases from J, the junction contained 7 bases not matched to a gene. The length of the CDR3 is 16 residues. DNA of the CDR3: TGTGCCAGCAGCTTAGTGGGACAGGCCATCCCCGGGGAGCTGTTTTTT. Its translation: CASSLVGQAIPGELFF.

The DNA of the CDR3 is TGTGCCAGCAGCGCACTACAGGGCTGGGGAAACACCATATATTTT. It is translated as CASSALQGWGNTIYF. The chain links TRBV9 to TRBJ1-3; the D gene is possibly TRBD1 (6 bases). Germline assignment: CDR1 SGDLS and CDR2 YYNGEE. Trimming removed 3 bases at V and 4 bases at J, with 14 bases between. The CDR3 is made up of 15 amino acids.

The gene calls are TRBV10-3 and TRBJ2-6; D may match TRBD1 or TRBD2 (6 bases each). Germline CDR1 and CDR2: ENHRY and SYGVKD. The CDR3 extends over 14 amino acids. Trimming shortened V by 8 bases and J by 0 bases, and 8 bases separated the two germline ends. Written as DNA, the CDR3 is TGTGCCATCGGAGGGGGCTCTGGGGCCAACGTCCTGACTTTC. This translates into CAIGGGSGANVLTF.

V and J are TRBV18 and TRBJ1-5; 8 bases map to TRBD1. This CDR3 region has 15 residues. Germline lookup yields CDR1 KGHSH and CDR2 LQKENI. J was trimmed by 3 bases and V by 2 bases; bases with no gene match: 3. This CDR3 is CASSPTQGANQPQHF. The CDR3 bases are TGTGCCAGCTCACCAACGCAGGGGGCCAATCAGCCCCAGCATTTT.

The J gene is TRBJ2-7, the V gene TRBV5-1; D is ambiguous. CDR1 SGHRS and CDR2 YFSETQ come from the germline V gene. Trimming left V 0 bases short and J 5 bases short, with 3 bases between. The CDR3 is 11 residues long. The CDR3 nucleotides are TGCGCCAGCAGCTTGGTTAACGAGCAGTACTTC. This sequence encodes CASSLVNEQYF.

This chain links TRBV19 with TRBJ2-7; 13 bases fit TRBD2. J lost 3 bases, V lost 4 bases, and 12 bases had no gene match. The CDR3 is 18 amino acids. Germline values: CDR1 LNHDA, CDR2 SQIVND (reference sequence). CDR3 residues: CASSTTPGLAGVFYEQYF. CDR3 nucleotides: TGTGCCAGTAGTACAACCCCCGGACTAGCGGGAGTCTTCTACGAGCAGTACTTC.

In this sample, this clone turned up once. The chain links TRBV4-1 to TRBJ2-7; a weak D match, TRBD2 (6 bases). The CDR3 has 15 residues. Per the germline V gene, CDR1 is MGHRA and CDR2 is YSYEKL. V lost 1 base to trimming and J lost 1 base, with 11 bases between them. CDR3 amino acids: CASSQVRGYSYEQYF. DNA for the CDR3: TGCGCCAGCAGCCAAGTTCGGGGGTATTCCTACGAGCAGTACTTC.